A selection of T cell receptor beta chains follows, all from one sample in a study of identical twins. MiXCR, run by TCRdb on the 5' RACE reads, gives a single entry per CDR3 protein. The sample holds hundreds of thousands of distinct CDR3 sequences, about 7.5% seen once. The same specimen was also included in a second study, on yellow fever vaccine responses in identical twins.

The specimen sequenced was memory (CD45RO+) T cells sorted from blood. These receptors originate from a woman under 30 in good health. The CDR3 runs from the conserved cysteine through the conserved F or W. D genes are given only for firm matches. Clone size is stated in some rows and not others, as once, few, many or a class when expanded.

v_call: TRBV6-1
j_call: TRBJ2-2
clone_size: few
d_call: NA
cdr3_nt: TGTGCCAGCACTCGAGGGACACCGAACACCGGGGAGCTGTTTTTT
cdr3_aa: CASTRGTPNTGELFF

v_call: TRBV3-1
j_call: TRBJ1-4
clone_size: NA
d_call: NA
cdr3_nt: TGTGCCTCCTGCCAAGATTTGGTCCCGATTGATAATGAAAAACTGTTTTTT
cdr3_aa: CASCQDLVPIDNEKLFF

v_call: TRBV11-2
j_call: TRBJ2-6
clone_size: NA
d_call: NA
cdr3_nt: TGTGCCAGCAGCTTCGATCCCTGGGCCAACGTCCTGACTTTC
cdr3_aa: CASSFDPWANVLTF

v_call: TRBV5-1
j_call: TRBJ1-1
clone_size: few
d_call: NA
cdr3_nt: TGCGCCAGCAGCTTGGATAGGGCGAACACTGAAGCTTTCTTT
cdr3_aa: CASSLDRANTEAFF

v_call: TRBV9
j_call: TRBJ2-7
clone_size: NA
d_call: NA
cdr3_nt: TGTGCCAGCAGCGTAACGGGACTTTCCTACGAGCAGTACTTC
cdr3_aa: CASSVTGLSYEQYF

v_call: TRBV20-1
j_call: TRBJ1-5
clone_size: many
d_call: TRBD1
cdr3_nt: TGCAGTGCTTCGGGACAGGGAGGAAATCAGCCCCAGCATTTT
cdr3_aa: CSASGQGGNQPQHF

v_call: TRBV7-7
j_call: TRBJ2-3
clone_size: many
d_call: NA
cdr3_nt: TGTGCTAGCAGCTCCCGACAGTCAGATACGCAGTATTTT
cdr3_aa: CASSSRQSDTQYF

v_call: TRBV10-3
j_call: TRBJ2-2
clone_size: few
d_call: NA
cdr3_nt: TGTGCCATCAGTGGTTCGGGGCTGAACACCGGGGAGCTGTTTTTT
cdr3_aa: CAISGSGLNTGELFF

v_call: TRBV9
j_call: TRBJ1-3
clone_size: NA
d_call: NA
cdr3_nt: TGTGCCAGCAGCGTAGAAGACTCTGGAAACACCATATATTTT
cdr3_aa: CASSVEDSGNTIYF

v_call: TRBV9
j_call: TRBJ2-3
clone_size: many
d_call: NA
cdr3_nt: TGTGCCAGCAGCACTTACCCCCCTGGGGCCACAGATACGCAGTATTTT
cdr3_aa: CASSTYPPGATDTQYF

v_call: TRBV20-1
j_call: TRBJ2-3
clone_size: NA
d_call: TRBD2
cdr3_nt: TGCAGTGCTACCAAGGGGACGGGGGGGACAGATACGCAGTATTTT
cdr3_aa: CSATKGTGGTDTQYF

v_call: TRBV12-3/TRBV12-4
j_call: TRBJ2-3
clone_size: many
d_call: NA
cdr3_nt: TGTGCCAGCAGTTACTGGCCCAGCACAGATACGCAGTATTTT
cdr3_aa: CASSYWPSTDTQYF

v_call: TRBV7-9
j_call: TRBJ1-5
clone_size: many
d_call: NA
cdr3_nt: TGTGCCAGCAGCTTAGCGAGAGGCGGGAGCAGTAGTCAGCCCCAGCATTTT
cdr3_aa: CASSLARGGSSSQPQHF

v_call: TRBV7-2
j_call: TRBJ1-5
clone_size: NA
d_call: NA
cdr3_nt: TGTGCCAGCAGCTGGGGGGACACTAGCAATCAGCCCCAGCATTTT
cdr3_aa: CASSWGDTSNQPQHF

v_call: TRBV6-5
j_call: TRBJ1-2
clone_size: many
d_call: NA
cdr3_nt: TGTGCCAGCAGTTTACAGGAGAACTATGGCTACACCTTC
cdr3_aa: CASSLQENYGYTF

v_call: TRBV7-2
j_call: TRBJ2-3
clone_size: NA
d_call: TRBD2
cdr3_nt: TGTGCCAGCAGCTTAGGCGGGGGGTTGGCAGATACGCAGTATTTT
cdr3_aa: CASSLGGGLADTQYF

v_call: TRBV15
j_call: TRBJ2-3
clone_size: NA
d_call: TRBD2
cdr3_nt: TGTGCCACCAGCCCTCGAGGGACTAGCGGGGGGTTTACAGATACGCAGTATTTT
cdr3_aa: CATSPRGTSGGFTDTQYF

v_call: TRBV7-2
j_call: TRBJ2-1
clone_size: few
d_call: TRBD2
cdr3_nt: TGTGCCAGCAGCTTAGGGCTGGGGCGGGGGGGCTTCGATGAGCAGTTCTTC
cdr3_aa: CASSLGLGRGGFDEQFF

v_call: TRBV9
j_call: TRBJ2-1
clone_size: many
d_call: NA
cdr3_nt: TGTGCCAGCAGCGTAGGAACTGAGCAGTTCTTC
cdr3_aa: CASSVGTEQFF

v_call: TRBV20-1
j_call: TRBJ1-5
clone_size: many
d_call: TRBD1
cdr3_nt: TGCAGTGCTTACCCGGGACAGGCAGCCCGGCCCCAGCATTTT
cdr3_aa: CSAYPGQAARPQHF

v_call: TRBV15
j_call: TRBJ2-7
clone_size: few
d_call: NA
cdr3_nt: TGTGCCACCAGCAGAGGGTCCGCCGACGAGCAGTACTTC
cdr3_aa: CATSRGSADEQYF

v_call: TRBV4-2
j_call: TRBJ2-7
clone_size: few
d_call: NA
cdr3_nt: TGTGCCAGCAGCCAAGATGATCGACAGGCCTACGAGCAGTACTTC
cdr3_aa: CASSQDDRQAYEQYF

v_call: TRBV10-3
j_call: TRBJ2-1
clone_size: many
d_call: NA
cdr3_nt: TGTGCCATCCAAAGCGACTCTTACAATGAGCAGTTCTTC
cdr3_aa: CAIQSDSYNEQFF

v_call: TRBV20-1
j_call: TRBJ1-2
clone_size: NA
d_call: TRBD1
cdr3_nt: TGCAGTGCTAGAGATTCGGATAGGACCCGGACAGGGAAGGGCTACACCTTC
cdr3_aa: CSARDSDRTRTGKGYTF

v_call: TRBV2
j_call: TRBJ2-3
clone_size: NA
d_call: NA
cdr3_nt: TGTGCCAGCAGTGACCGAGGGGTGAGCACAGATACGCAGTATTTT
cdr3_aa: CASSDRGVSTDTQYF

v_call: TRBV7-9
j_call: TRBJ2-3
clone_size: many
d_call: TRBD1
cdr3_nt: TGTGCCAGCAGCTCACCGGACAGGGCTGCAGATACGCAGTATTTT
cdr3_aa: CASSSPDRAADTQYF

v_call: TRBV7-2
j_call: TRBJ2-5
clone_size: NA
d_call: TRBD2
cdr3_nt: TGTGCCAGCAGCTTGAGTGCGGGGGGGCGTGGGTTTACCCAGTACTTC
cdr3_aa: CASSLSAGGRGFTQYF

v_call: TRBV3-1
j_call: TRBJ2-7
clone_size: NA
d_call: NA
cdr3_nt: TGTGCCAGCAGCCAAGGGGGACGAACCTACGAGCAGTACTTC
cdr3_aa: CASSQGGRTYEQYF

v_call: TRBV20-1
j_call: TRBJ2-2
clone_size: many
d_call: NA
cdr3_nt: TGCAGTGCTAGAGACGGCTTCACACGGGACGCAAAATCCGGGGAGCTGTTTTTT
cdr3_aa: CSARDGFTRDAKSGELFF

v_call: TRBV10-1
j_call: TRBJ2-3
clone_size: few
d_call: NA
cdr3_nt: TGCGCCAGCAGTGAGTCTGGAGGTAGTTCTAGCACAGATACGCAGTATTTT
cdr3_aa: CASSESGGSSSTDTQYF

v_call: TRBV6-5
j_call: TRBJ1-1
clone_size: few
d_call: TRBD1
cdr3_nt: TGTGCCAGCAGTTACGGTACAGGGGCCACCGGAAACACTGAAGCTTTCTTT
cdr3_aa: CASSYGTGATGNTEAFF

v_call: TRBV20-1
j_call: TRBJ2-2
clone_size: many
d_call: TRBD2
cdr3_nt: TGCAGTGCGAGGACTAGCGGGAGGAAGACCGGGGAGCTGTTTTTT
cdr3_aa: CSARTSGRKTGELFF

v_call: TRBV9
j_call: TRBJ2-2
clone_size: few
d_call: TRBD2
cdr3_nt: TGTGCCAGCAGCGGCGGGAGGAGTTTTGCCGGGGAGCTGTTTTTT
cdr3_aa: CASSGGRSFAGELFF